The present TCR beta chain was sequenced within a study of STAT5B mutations in CD4+ large granular lymphocyte leukemia. The sample holds a few counts of this clone. This CDR3 comprises 16 residues. The J segment lost 4 bases and the V segment lost 2 bases, leaving 10 bases of the junction unmatched. Germline V gene data show CDR1 as SGDLS and CDR2 as YYNGEE. This table comes from immunoSEQ multiplex PCR, and its TCRdb copy is limited to in-frame clones, with some not included. The table lists some 45,000 clones, roughly 85% of them singletons, with 2.5% to 3% in the top ten. The origin of this receptor is a human donor in good health. The J gene is TRBJ2-5, the V gene TRBV9, with TRBD1 matching over 8 bases. Sequencing input: CD4+ T cells from blood buffy coats. Here the CDR3 DNA reads TGTGCCAGCAGCGTCGCACAGGGGGTTGGAGGAGAGACCCAGTACTTC. Translation gives CASSVAQGVGGETQYF. The full variable domain, rest sourced from reference TRBV9 and TRBJ2-5, is DSGVTQTPKHLITATGQRVTLRCSPRSGDLSVYWYQQSLDQGLQFLIQYYNGEERAKGNILERFSAQQFPDLHSELNLSSLELGDSALYFCASSVAQGVGGETQYFGPGTRLLVL.